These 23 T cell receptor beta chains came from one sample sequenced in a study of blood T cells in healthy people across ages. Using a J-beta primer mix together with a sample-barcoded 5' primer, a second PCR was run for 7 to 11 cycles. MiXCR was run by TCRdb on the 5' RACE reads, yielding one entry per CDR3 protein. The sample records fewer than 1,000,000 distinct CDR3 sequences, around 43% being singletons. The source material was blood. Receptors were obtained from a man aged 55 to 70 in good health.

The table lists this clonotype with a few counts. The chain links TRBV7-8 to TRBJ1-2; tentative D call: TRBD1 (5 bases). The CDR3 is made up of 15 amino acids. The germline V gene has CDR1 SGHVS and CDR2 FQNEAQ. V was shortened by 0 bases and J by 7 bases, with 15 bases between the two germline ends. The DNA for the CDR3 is TGTGCCAGCAGCTTAGCTTCCCAGGGTATGGGTGGCTACACCTTC. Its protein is CASSLASQGMGGYTF.

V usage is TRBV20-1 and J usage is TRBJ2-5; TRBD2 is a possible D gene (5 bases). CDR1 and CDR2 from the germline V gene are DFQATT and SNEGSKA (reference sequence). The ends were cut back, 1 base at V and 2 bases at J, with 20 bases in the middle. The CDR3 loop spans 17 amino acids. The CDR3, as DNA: TGCAGTGCTAGAGGAATGGGCGGGCAGGCGACTCAAGAGACCCAGTACTTC. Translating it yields CSARGMGGQATQETQYF.

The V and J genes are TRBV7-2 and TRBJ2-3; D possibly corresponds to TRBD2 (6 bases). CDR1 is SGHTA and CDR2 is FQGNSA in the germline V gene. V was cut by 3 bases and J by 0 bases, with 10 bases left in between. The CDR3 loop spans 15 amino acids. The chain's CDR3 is CASSFEGLSTDTQYF. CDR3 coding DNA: TGTGCCAGCAGCTTCGAGGGACTCAGCACAGATACGCAGTATTTT.

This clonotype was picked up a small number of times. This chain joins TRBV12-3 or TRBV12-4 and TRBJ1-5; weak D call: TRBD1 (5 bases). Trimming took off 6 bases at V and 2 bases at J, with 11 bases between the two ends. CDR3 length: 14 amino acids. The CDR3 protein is CASSPTEGNQPQHF. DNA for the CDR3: TGTGCCAGCAGCCCGACAGAAGGCAATCAGCCCCAGCATTTT.

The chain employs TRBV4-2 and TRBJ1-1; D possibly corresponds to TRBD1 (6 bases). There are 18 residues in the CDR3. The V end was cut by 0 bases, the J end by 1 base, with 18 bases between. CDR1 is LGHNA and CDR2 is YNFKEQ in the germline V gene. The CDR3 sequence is CASSQDTIRGWQNTEAFF. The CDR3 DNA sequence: TGTGCCAGCAGCCAAGATACTATCAGGGGCTGGCAGAACACTGAAGCTTTCTTT.

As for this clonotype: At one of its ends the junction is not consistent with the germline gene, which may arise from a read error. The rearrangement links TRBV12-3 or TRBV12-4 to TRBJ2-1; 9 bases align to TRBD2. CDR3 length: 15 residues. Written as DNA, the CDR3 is TGTGCCAGCAGTTTAATAGCGGGGGCCTACAATGAGCGGTTCTTC. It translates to CASSLIAGAYNERFF.

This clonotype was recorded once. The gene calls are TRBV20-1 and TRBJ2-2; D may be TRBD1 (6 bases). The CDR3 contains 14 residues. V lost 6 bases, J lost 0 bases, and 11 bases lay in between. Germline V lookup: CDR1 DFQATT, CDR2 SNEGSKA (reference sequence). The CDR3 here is CSAKDSANTGELFF. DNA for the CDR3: TGCAGTGCCAAGGACAGCGCGAACACCGGGGAGCTGTTTTTT.

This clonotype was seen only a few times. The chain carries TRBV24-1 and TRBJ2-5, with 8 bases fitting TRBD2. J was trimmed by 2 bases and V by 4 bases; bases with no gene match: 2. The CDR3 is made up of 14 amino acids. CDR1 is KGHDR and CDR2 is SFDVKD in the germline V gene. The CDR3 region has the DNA TGTGCCACCAGTGAGTCGGGGGGGCAAGAGACCCAGTACTTC. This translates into CATSESGGQETQYF.

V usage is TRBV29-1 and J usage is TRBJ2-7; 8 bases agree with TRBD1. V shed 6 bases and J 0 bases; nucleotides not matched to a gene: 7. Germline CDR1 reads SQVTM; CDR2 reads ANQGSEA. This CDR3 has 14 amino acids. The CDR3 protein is CSVGPGTGSYEQYF. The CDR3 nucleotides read TGCAGCGTGGGACCCGGGACAGGCTCCTACGAGCAGTACTTC.

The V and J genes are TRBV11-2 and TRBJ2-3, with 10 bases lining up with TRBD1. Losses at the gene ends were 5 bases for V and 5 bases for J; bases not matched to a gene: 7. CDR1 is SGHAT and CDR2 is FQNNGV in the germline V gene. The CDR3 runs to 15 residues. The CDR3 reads CASSPPGQGKDTQYF. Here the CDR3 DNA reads TGTGCCAGCAGCCCACCGGGACAGGGGAAAGATACGCAGTATTTT.

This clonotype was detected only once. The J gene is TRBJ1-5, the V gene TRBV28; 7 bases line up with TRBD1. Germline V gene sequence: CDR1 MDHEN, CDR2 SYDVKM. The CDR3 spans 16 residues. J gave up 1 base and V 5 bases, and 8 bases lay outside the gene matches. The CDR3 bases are TGTGCCAGCAGTCGTCACAGGGGAGAGAGCAATCAGCCCCAGCATTTT. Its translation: CASSRHRGESNQPQHF.

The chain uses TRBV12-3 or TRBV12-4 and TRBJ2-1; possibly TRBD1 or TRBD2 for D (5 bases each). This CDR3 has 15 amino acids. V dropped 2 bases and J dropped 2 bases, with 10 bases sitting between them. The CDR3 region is CASSLQGTAYNEQFF. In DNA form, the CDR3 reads TGTGCCAGCAGTTTACAAGGGACCGCCTACAATGAGCAGTTCTTC.

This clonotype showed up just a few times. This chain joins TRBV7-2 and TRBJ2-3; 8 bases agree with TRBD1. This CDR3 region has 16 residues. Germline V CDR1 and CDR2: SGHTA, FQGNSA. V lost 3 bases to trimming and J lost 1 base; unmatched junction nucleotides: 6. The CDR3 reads CASSFRTGSGTDTQYF. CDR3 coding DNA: TGTGCCAGCAGCTTCCGGACAGGGTCGGGCACAGATACGCAGTATTTT.

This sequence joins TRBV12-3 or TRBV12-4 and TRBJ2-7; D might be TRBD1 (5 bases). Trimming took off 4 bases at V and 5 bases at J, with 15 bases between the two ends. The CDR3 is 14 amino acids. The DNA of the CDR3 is TGTGCCAGCAGTTCCGGTTCCAGGGTCCACGAGCAGTACTTC. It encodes CASSSGSRVHEQYF.

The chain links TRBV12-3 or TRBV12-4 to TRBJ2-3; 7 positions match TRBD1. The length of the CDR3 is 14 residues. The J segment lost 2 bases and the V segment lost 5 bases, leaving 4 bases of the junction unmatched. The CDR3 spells CASSTTGTTDTQYF. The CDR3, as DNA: TGTGCCAGCAGTACGACAGGGACCACAGATACGCAGTATTTT.

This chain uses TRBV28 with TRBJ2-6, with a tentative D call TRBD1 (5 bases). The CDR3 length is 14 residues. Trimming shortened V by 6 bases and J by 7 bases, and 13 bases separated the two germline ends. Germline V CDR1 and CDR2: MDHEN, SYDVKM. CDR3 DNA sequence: TGTGCCAGCAGCCCCAGGGTAGGAGCCAACGTCCTGACTTTC. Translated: CASSPRVGANVLTF.

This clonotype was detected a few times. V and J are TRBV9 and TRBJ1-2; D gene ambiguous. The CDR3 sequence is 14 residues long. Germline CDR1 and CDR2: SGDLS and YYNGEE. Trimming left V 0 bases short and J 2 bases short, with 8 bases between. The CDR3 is CASSVGGGNYGYTF. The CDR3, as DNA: TGTGCCAGCAGCGTAGGAGGAGGAAACTATGGCTACACCTTC. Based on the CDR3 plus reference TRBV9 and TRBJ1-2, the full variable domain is DSGVTQTPKHLITATGQRVTLRCSPRSGDLSVYWYQQSLDQGLQFLIQYYNGEERAKGNILERFSAQQFPDLHSELNLSSLELGDSALYFCASSVGGGNYGYTFGSGTRLTVV.

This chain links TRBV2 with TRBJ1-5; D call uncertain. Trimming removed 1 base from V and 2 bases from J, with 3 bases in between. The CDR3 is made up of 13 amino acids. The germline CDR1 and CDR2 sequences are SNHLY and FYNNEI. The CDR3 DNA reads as TGTGCCAGCAGTGAAGGCGGCAATCAGCCCCAGCATTTT. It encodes CASSEGGNQPQHF.

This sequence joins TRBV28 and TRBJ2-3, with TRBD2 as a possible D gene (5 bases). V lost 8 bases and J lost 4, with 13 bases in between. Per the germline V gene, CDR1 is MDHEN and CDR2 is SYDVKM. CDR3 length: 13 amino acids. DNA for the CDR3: TGTGCCAGCCTCAATGAGGGTCCAGATACGCAGTATTTT. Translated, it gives CASLNEGPDTQYF.

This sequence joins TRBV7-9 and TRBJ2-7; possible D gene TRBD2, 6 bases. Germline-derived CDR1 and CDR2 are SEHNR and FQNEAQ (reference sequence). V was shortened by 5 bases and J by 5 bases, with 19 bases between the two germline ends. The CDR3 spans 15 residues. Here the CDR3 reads CASSDSGGEEDEQYF. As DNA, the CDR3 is TGTGCCAGCAGCGACAGTGGTGGGGAGGAGGACGAGCAGTACTTC. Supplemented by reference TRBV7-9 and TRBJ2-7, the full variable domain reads DTGVSQNPRHKITKRGQNVTFRCDPISEHNRLYWYRQTLGQGPEFLTYFQNEAQLEKSRLLSDRFSAERPKGSFSTLEIQRTEQGDSAMYLCASSDSGGEEDEQYFGPGTRLTVT.

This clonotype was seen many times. The CDR3 coding sequence is TGTGCCAGCAGCGAGGGGACAGGATCTCCCTACGAGCAGTACTTC. It encodes CASSEGTGSPYEQYF. The genes are TRBV7-2 and TRBJ2-7, with 8 bases that match TRBD1. This CDR3 comprises 15 residues. The germline gives CDR1 SGHTA, CDR2 FQGNSA. The J segment lost 2 bases and the V segment lost 5 bases, leaving 8 bases of the junction unmatched. Supplemented by reference TRBV7-2 and TRBJ2-7, the full variable domain reads GAGVSQSPSNKVTEKGKDVELRCDPISGHTALYWYRQSLGQGLEFLIYFQGNSAPDKSGLPSDRFSAERTGGSVSTLTIQRTQQEDSAVYLCASSEGTGSPYEQYFGPGTRLTVT.

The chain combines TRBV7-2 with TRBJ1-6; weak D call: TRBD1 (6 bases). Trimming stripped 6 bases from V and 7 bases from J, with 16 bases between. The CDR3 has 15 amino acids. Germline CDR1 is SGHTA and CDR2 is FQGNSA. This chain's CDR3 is CASSPSGTPNSPLHF. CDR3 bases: TGTGCCAGCAGTCCCTCCGGGACACCGAATTCACCCCTCCACTTT.

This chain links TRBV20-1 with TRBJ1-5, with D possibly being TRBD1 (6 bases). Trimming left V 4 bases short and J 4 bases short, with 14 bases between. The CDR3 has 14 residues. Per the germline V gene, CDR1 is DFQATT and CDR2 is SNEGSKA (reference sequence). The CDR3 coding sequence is TGCAGTGCTACGACAGGAGGAAGAAATCAGCCCCAGCATTTT. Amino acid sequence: CSATTGGRNQPQHF.